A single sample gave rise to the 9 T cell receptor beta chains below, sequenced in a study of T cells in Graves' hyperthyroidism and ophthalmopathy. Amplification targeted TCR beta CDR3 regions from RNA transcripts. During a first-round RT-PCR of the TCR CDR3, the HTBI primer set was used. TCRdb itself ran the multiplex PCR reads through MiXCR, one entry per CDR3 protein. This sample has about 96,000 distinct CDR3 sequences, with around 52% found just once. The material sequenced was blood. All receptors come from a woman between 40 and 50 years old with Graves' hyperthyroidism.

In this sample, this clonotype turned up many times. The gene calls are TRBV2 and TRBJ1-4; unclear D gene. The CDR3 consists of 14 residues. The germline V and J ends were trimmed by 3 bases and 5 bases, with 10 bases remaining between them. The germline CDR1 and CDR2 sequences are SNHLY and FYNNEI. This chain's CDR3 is CASSELEKNEKLFF. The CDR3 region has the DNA TGTGCCAGCAGTGAGTTAGAGAAGAATGAAAAACTGTTTTTT.

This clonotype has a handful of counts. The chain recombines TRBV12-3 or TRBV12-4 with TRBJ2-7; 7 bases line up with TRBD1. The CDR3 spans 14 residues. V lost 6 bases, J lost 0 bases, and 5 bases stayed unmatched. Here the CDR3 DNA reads TGTGCCAGCAGCCCCGGGACAGCCTCCTACGAGCAGTACTTC. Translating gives CASSPGTASYEQYF.

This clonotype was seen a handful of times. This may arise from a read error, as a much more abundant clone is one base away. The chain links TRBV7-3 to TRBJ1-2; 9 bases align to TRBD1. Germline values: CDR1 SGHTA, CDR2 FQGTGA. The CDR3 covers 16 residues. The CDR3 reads CASSPQGAILNYGCTF. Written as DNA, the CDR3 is TGTGCCAGCAGCCCACAGGGGGCGATCCTCAATTATGGCTGCACCTTC.

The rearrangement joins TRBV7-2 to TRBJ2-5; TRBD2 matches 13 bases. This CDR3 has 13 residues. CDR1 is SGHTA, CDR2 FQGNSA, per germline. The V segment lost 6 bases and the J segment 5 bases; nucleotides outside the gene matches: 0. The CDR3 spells CASRLAGGETQYF. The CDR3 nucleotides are TGTGCCAGCAGACTAGCGGGAGGGGAGACCCAGTACTTC.

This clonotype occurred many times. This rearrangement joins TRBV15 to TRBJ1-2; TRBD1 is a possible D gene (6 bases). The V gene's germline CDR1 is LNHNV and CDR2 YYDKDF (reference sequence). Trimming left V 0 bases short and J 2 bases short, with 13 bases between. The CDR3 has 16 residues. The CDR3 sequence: CATSREIGRGNYGYTF. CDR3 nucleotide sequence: TGTGCCACCAGCAGAGAAATTGGCAGGGGAAACTATGGCTACACCTTC.

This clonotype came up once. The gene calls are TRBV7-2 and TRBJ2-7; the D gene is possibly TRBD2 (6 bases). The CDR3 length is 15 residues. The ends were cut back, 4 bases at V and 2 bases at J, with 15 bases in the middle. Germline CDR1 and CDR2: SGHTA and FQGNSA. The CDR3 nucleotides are TGTGCCAGCAGCTCGGGGGTCGGCGTGACCTACGAGCAGTACTTC. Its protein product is CASSSGVGVTYEQYF.

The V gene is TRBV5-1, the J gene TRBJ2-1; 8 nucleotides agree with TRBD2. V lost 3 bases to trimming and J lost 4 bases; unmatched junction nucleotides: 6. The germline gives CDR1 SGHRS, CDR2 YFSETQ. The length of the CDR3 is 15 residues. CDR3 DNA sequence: TGCGCCAGCAGCTCAACTAGCGGCTGGTACAATGAGCAGTTCTTC. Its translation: CASSSTSGWYNEQFF.

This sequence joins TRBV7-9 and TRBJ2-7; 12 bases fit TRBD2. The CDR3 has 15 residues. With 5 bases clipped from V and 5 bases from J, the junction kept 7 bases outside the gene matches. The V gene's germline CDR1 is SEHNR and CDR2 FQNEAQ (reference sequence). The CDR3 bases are TGTGCCAGCAGCCAGACTAGCGGGAGTCACGACGAGCAGTACTTC. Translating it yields CASSQTSGSHDEQYF.

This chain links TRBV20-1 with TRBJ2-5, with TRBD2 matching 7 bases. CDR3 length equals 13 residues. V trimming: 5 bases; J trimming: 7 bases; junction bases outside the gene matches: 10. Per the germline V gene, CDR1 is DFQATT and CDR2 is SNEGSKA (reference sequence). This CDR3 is CSAPGPGRATQYF. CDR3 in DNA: TGCAGTGCTCCAGGGCCGGGGAGGGCGACCCAGTACTTC.